The entry below describes one T cell receptor beta chain. What antigen it recognizes has not been identified. No quality values exist for individual bases; no much larger clone is one base distant. The data were taken from a study of cytomegalovirus exposure and HLA in healthy donors (dated by TCRdb to 2017 to 2019). Regarding the study in general: An earlier analysis of roughly 610 of the donors reported 276 Gb of sequence data and around 120 million unique TCR beta sequences obtained from 180 million or so T cells. An early release covering 500 to 750 HLA-typed donors comprised 250 to 350 gigabases of sequencing data and tens of millions of unique TCR sequences. The genetic ancestry cluster associated with self-reported Caucasian donors included roughly 84% of the roughly 360 genotyped donors. The study aimed to test whether signatures of past pathogen exposure could be identified by cataloging public T cell receptors. The study profiled the T cell repertoires of fewer than 850 subjects by immunosequencing and related them to cytomegalovirus serostatus. A separate validation cohort of approximately 130 different subjects was used in addition to the 666-subject first cohort. High-throughput TCR immunosequencing, statistical association of individual TCRs with disease status, and machine learning were combined to predict cytomegalovirus infection status. A later analysis re-examined previously published TCR beta repertoires from more than 600 donors and added high-resolution HLA genotyping to investigate patterns of TCR occurrence. In the later analysis, no new phenotypic data were used to find candidate immune exposures; instead, reliance was placed on TCR beta sequences and their occurrence across donors. An earlier analysis of around 580 of the donors used high-throughput TCR beta sequencing to judge whether each TCR beta V gene segment behaved as functional or pseudogenic. Donor age, sex, ethnicity and CMV serostatus were compiled alongside the repertoire data. A later genetic analysis took genome-wide SNP genotypes for 398 of the 666 donors and used that subset as a discovery cohort. Every repertoire in the discovery cohort had been generated on one and the same sequencing platform. Class I and class II HLA loci were covered by the typing at four-digit resolution. The number of donors typed differed by locus, with about 620-630 for A, B, C, DRB1 and DQB1, 522 for DQA1, approximately 570 for DPA1, and approximately 470 for DPB1. A handful of DR-DQ haplotypes were handled as single units for association and clustering because linkage in the cohort was strong. Across roughly 420 genotyped donors of the cohort, an average of roughly 250,000 unique TCR beta nucleotide sequences per donor were sequenced, and about a sixth of those sequences were non-productive.

Overall results and qualifications from the work: In the study, 150 to 200 TCR beta chains were listed as associated with cytomegalovirus. The earlier analysis of around 600 of the donors excluded some 15 rarely observed V segments, including chromosome 9 orphons, because counts were too low. Linkage disequilibrium might explain the correlated functional status among segregating V segments, but an unknown experimental factor could not be excluded. According to the authors, the approach could potentially be generalized to other disease states and immunological phenotypes. Presence/absence analyses assumed roughly uniform sequencing depth across donors, an assumption that may not hold. Only TCR beta chains were sequenced in this cohort, and the absence of alpha or paired-chain data limited detectable features. A cluster of highly shared sequence variants was judged likely to be a technical artifact of the sequencing pipeline. For the cohort, immune exposure information was limited to CMV serostatus. Because HLA typing was unavailable for some donors at each locus, only the typed subset was used in association tests. In vitro tests confirmed that three of the cytomegalovirus-associated TCR beta chains recognize cytomegalovirus antigens. According to a later analysis, parvovirus B19, influenza, CMV and Epstein-Barr virus appeared linked to several top co-occurrence clusters. An association between a missense DCLRE1C variant and V-gene and J-gene trimming of TCR beta chains was found in a later genetic analysis and replicated in an independent cohort. In a later analysis, TCR association rates were found to vary across HLA loci, with the most associated TCRs seen for DRB1 alleles and the fewest for HLA-C alleles. When HLA alleles, especially DR and DQ, strongly co-occurred, attributing TCR associations to individual alleles was difficult. A later analysis associated 16,951 TCR beta sequences with specific HLA alleles at a false discovery rate of 0.05. Most CMV-associated TCR beta chains appeared to be HLA-restricted in a later analysis, and the HLA associations seemed to be driven largely by CMV exposure. Most TCR sequences were observed very rarely across donors, whereas some public TCRs were present in many individuals. In an earlier analysis of about 600 of the donors, most TCR beta V segments appeared in productive rearrangements about 87% or about 30% of the time, broadly matching IMGT annotations. In a later genetic analysis, fewer N-insertions in productive TCRs were reported among donors in an Asian-associated ancestry cluster than the roughly 700-donor mean. Compared with equally common non-associated chains, HLA-associated TCR beta chains in a later analysis were more clonally expanded and had lower generation probabilities. A further reported finding was that TCR beta sequences accurately predicted the HLA-A and HLA-B alleles for most subjects in the first cohort. Cytomegalovirus status was reported to be diagnosed by the classifier with high specificity and sensitivity in both the original and validation cohorts.

The library was made by the immunoSEQ multiplex PCR assay. For the multiplex PCR, a mixture combining 60 forward primers for TCR Vbeta segments and 13 reverse primers for TCR Jbeta segments was used. Amplification of the CDR3 region of rearranged TCR beta genes was performed with a multiplex PCR assay on genomic DNA. The Illumina HiSeq System was used to sequence the amplified TCR beta libraries as 87-base-pair reads. The paper's processing steps were these. Across the 700 or so repertoires, a later analysis counted some 81 million unique TCR beta chains, 9.5 million to 13 million of which were shared by at least two donors. To remove PCR and sequencing errors, raw reads were error-corrected and collapsed into unique sequences using a nearest-neighbor algorithm that merged closely related sequences. Alignment of CDR3 sequences to IMGT reference sequences was used to assign V, D and J gene segments. For a sequence to be retained, a match of at least six nucleotides was required to both a V gene segment and a J gene segment. Rearrangements were classified as productive when the CDR3 lacked stop codons and remained in frame with V and J, and all other rearrangements were classified as non-productive. CDR3 was defined by IMGT convention, running from the second conserved V-encoded cysteine to the conserved J-encoded phenylalanine. Sequences without an unambiguous match to a single V gene segment were excluded from the earlier analysis of over 500 of the donors. In an earlier analysis of some 590 of the donors, V segments were called functional above 56.7% productive rearrangements and were called segregating when the between-donor standard deviation exceeded 5%. To diagnose cytomegalovirus status from the catalog of TCR beta chain sequences, a statistical classification framework was built. A later analysis assigned V and J genes by comparing TCR nucleotide sequences with IMGT/GENE-DB human TR gene sequences. The TCRdist pipeline was used in a later analysis to assign CDR3 sequences and most-parsimonious VDJ recombination scenarios. In a later analysis, every TCR beta chain was defined by the combination of its CDR3 amino acid sequence and its V-gene family, and reads without a unique V-gene family were dropped. To address suspected cross-contamination and a sequencing artifact, a later analysis removed around 590 highly shared, low-generation-probability nucleotide sequences. In a later analysis, a clonal expansion index for each public chain was calculated from normalized within-repertoire ranks of inferred template counts. Generation probabilities in a later analysis came from a VDJ recombination model fitted to out-of-frame rearrangements, and those results were checked against IGoR. A later analysis scored TCR-TCR, TCR-HLA and TCR-CMV co-occurrence with hypergeometric tests, applying a repertoire-size bias correction to TCR pairs. A later analysis estimated false discovery rates by permuting HLA or CMV assignments 20 times. A later analysis grouped co-occurring TCRs with DBSCAN, adding TCRdist sequence similarity when clustering within HLA-allele-positive subsets. Repertoires with fewer than 30,000 or more than 120,000 public chains were left out of co-occurrence clustering, as were about 5 repertoires with anomalous nucleotide sharing. TCRdb provides this immuneACCESS table in a form limited to in-frame rearrangements. Some clones are lacking; in checked studies, under half of them reflect an unresolved V gene, and why the rest are absent is not known. The D gene and trimming were derived from the DNA, and the V and J assignments and clone size from that table. The sample contains 150,000 to 200,000 clones, 70% to 80% of them found a single time. Approximately 2.2% of the sample is taken by the ten largest.

The cohort comprised some 700 healthy bone marrow donors. At the time of sampling, every cohort member was nominally healthy, though immune exposures that went unrecorded were likely present. The donor tested CMV seronegative, placing the donor among the roughly 340 seronegative members of the cohort. Each donor provided a peripheral blood sample, and peripheral blood mononuclear cells were used for TCR beta sequencing. Genomic DNA extraction from the blood cell samples was performed with the Qiagen DNeasy Blood Extraction Kit. This sequence originates from a woman aged 45-60 years in good health and CMV-seronegative. The specimen was PBMCs.

The nucleotide sequence reads as follows: TGTGCCAGCAGCTTACCCGTAGCGGGAGGAGACACAGATACGCAGTATTTT. The resulting protein is CASSLPVAGGDTDTQYF. The V and J genes are TRBV13 and TRBJ2-3; 10 junctional bases match TRBD2. Per the germline V gene (reference sequence), PRHDT is the CDR1 and FYEKMQ is the CDR2. The CDR3 runs 17 residues from the cysteine to the phenylalanine. Of the read, only the CDR3 DNA is kept; its 51 bases are in frame from base 1. V is trimmed back by 2 bases and J by 2 bases, and the junction contains 7 bases that no gene match accounts for.